This T cell receptor beta chain was identified during a study of blood T cell repertoires in COVID-19. The wider study: Sources were T cells, B-cell-depleted T cells, or PBMCs; the material itself was cDNA or gDNA.

This CDR3 is 16 amino acids long. Trimming cost V 2 bases and J 6 bases; bases outside gene matches: 10. The germline gives CDR1 MNHEY, CDR2 SVGAGI. Per the study methods: For nucleated cells, counts were estimated from reference gene primer amplification. Data came from immunoSEQ multiplex PCR; TCRdb stores just in-frame clones and leaves some out. Clone size and the V and J calls come from that table; the DNA yielded D and trimming. This table holds 200,000 to 300,000 clones, 82% found once. The chain joins TRBV6-5 to TRBJ2-5; 9 bases map to TRBD1. This sequence was found in a woman in her sixties or seventies with acute or convalescent COVID-19. The sequencing input was peripheral blood. The DNA for the CDR3 is TGTGCCAGCAGTTACAGGAGCGGGACAGGGCAACAGACCCAGTACTTC. Amino acid sequence: CASSYRSGTGQQTQYF.